This TCR beta chain stems from a study of blood T cell repertoires in COVID-19. CDR1 is SGHTA, CDR2 FQGTGA, per germline. The ends lost 2 bases at V and 5 bases at J; junction bases unmatched: 6. This CDR3 comprises 16 residues. In the authors' workflow: Reference gene primer amplification gave estimated nucleated cell counts. Some clones are missing from TCRdb's copy, which holds only in-frame ones; the method was immunoSEQ multiplex PCR. V and J calls plus clone size are reproduced from that table; the DNA served to infer D and trimming. The table shows 200,000 to 300,000 clones, with about nine tenths occurring only once.

Material for sequencing was peripheral blood. The chain combines TRBV7-3 with TRBJ2-2, with 9 positions matching TRBD1. The sequence came from a man aged 25-45 years with COVID-19, enrolled during active disease. The DNA of the CDR3 is TGTGCCAGCAGCTTAGAAGGGACAGGGCAAACCGGGGAGCTGTTTTTT. This gives the protein CASSLEGTGQTGELFF.